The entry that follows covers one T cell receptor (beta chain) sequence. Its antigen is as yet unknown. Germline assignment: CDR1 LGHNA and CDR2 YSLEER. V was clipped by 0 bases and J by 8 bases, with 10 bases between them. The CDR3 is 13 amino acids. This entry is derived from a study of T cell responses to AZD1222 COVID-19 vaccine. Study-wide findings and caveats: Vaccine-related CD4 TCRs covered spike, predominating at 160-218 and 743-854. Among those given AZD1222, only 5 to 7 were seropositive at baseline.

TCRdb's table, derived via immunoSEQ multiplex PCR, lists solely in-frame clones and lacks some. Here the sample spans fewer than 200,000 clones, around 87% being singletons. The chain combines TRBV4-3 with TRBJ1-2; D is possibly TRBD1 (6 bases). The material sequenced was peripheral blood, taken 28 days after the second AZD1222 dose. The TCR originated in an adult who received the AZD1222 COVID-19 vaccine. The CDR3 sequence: CASSQDGGRGYTF. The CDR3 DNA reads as TGCGCCAGCAGCCAAGATGGGGGCAGGGGCTACACCTTC.